This T cell receptor beta chain was obtained from a study of OX40 agonist ivuxolimab in advanced cancers. V lost 6 bases, J lost 4 bases, and 13 bases lay in between. The CDR3 has 14 amino acids. Germline V gene lookup returns CDR1 MDHEN and CDR2 SYDVKM. The protocol was immunoSEQ multiplex PCR, while the TCRdb copy is restricted to in-frame clones and leaves out a portion. The sample records over 75,000 clones, about nine tenths being singletons. The source is an adult with an advanced solid tumor such as melanoma, head and neck, liver or kidney cancer. The gene calls are TRBV28 and TRBJ1-3, with D hard to call. The sequenced sample was CD4+ or CD8+ T cells sorted from blood, obtained in a trial of the OX40 agonist ivuxolimab. Written as DNA, the CDR3 is TGTGCCAGCAGGAAGTTGAGAACGGGAAACACCATATATTTT. Amino acid sequence: CASRKLRTGNTIYF.